This T cell receptor (beta chain) was identified in a study of monozygotic twins with inflammatory bowel disease. Total RNA, at approximately 3,800 ng, went into every TCR library. TCRalpha along with TCRbeta cDNA was subjected to two nested PCRs lasting approximately 17 and 9 cycles. Reprocessing the 5' RACE reads, TCRdb reports a single entry for every CDR3 protein and omits DNA. This listing includes about 450,000 distinct CDR3 sequences. This CDR3 comprises 14 residues. Germline lookup yields CDR1 LGHDT and CDR2 YNNKEL (reference sequence). Sequencing was carried out using blood. The V call is TRBV3-1, the J call TRBJ1-1. The sequence was obtained from a human donor with ulcerative colitis or Crohn's disease, or a healthy co-twin of an affected twin (not recorded which). CDR3 region: CASSQEQMNTEAFF.